This T cell receptor (beta chain) was recorded in a study of cytotoxic CD8 clonotypes in ibrutinib-treated CLL. TCRdb keeps only in-frame clones here, not all; method: immunoSEQ multiplex PCR. This sample yields approximately 330,000 clones, of which 80% are seen a single time; approximately 7% belongs to the top ten. This CDR3 spans 17 amino acids. After removal of 1 base from V and 8 bases from J, the junction contained 9 bases not matched to a gene. Germline lookup yields CDR1 LGHNA and CDR2 YNFKEQ. This specimen was PBMCs, taken before ibrutinib treatment. The chain recombines TRBV4-2 with TRBJ2-1, with 12 bases aligning to TRBD2. This clonotype was sampled from a human donor with chronic lymphocytic leukemia. DNA for the CDR3: TGTGCCAGCAGCCAAGCCAGACTAGCGGGAGTATTCTATGAGCAGTTCTTC. Protein sequence: CASSQARLAGVFYEQFF.